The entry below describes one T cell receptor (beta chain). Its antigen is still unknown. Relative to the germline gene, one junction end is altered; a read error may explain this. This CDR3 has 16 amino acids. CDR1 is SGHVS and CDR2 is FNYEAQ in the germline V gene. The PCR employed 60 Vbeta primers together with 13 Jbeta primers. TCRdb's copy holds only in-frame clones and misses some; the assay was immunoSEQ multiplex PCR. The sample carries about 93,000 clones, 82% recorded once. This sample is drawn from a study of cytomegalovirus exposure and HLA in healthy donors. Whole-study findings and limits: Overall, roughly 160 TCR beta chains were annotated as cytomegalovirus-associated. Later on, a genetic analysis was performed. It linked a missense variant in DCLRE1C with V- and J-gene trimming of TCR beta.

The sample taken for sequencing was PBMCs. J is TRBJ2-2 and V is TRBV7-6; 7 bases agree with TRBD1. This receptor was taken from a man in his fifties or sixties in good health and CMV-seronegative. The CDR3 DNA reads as TGTGCCGGCAGCCTCCTTAGCCCCAGGGGGACCGGGGAGCTGTTTTTT. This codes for CAGSLLSPRGTGELFF.